This paragraph reports one T cell receptor beta chain. The data stem from a study of shared clonotypes between healthy human individuals. Study-level background: Three CD4 naive, three CD4 memory, two CD8 naive and one CD8 memory plate were used per donor.

Germline-derived CDR1 and CDR2 are MDHEN and SYDVKM. This CDR3 has 18 amino acids. J was trimmed by 2 bases and V by 6 bases; bases with no gene match: 15. Assay: immunoSEQ multiplex PCR; the TCRdb copy retains only in-frame clones and omits some. The table has more than 550,000 clones, approximately 72% seen once. This chain connects TRBV28 to TRBJ2-1; 8 bases line up with TRBD1. Sequencing was performed on memory CD4+ T cells sorted from blood. Subset here: CD45RA-negative fraction. The receptor's source is a woman aged 25 to 39 in good health. The CDR3 nucleotides are TGTGCCAGCAGCCGGGACAGGTGGGGGGACATCACCTACAATGAGCAGTTCTTC. It specifies CASSRDRWGDITYNEQFF. The full variable domain, its missing parts supplied by reference TRBV28 and TRBJ2-1, is DVKVTQSSRYLVKRTGEKVFLECVQDMDHENMFWYRQDPGLGLRLIYFSYDVKMKEKGDIPEGYSVSREKKERFSLILESASTNQTSMYLCASSRDRWGDITYNEQFFGPGTRLTVL.